These T cell receptor beta chains were read from a single sample in a study of T cell responses to AZD1222 COVID-19 vaccine. Clones were sequenced by immunoSEQ multiplex PCR, and TCRdb holds only the in-frame ones, with some missing. The table lists under 90,000 clones, about four fifths of them singletons. The source material was peripheral blood, sampled 28 days after the second AZD1222 dose. All receptors derive from an adult who received the AZD1222 COVID-19 vaccine. CDR3s include the opening cysteine and the closing phenylalanine or tryptophan. D genes are given only for firm matches. The size of a clone is reported for some rows only, either as once, few or many, or as a class for expanded clones.

>TRBJ2-1|TRBV2|NA|TRBD2
TGTGCCAGCAGTGGAGGGACTAGCGGGGGCTACAATGAGCAGTTCTTC
CASSGGTSGGYNEQFF
>TRBJ1-1|TRBV5-6|NA|TRBD1
TGTGCCAGCAGCTACAGGGGTGGGGCTTTCTTT
CASSYRGGAFF
>TRBJ1-3|TRBV10-3|NA|NA
TGTGCCATCAGTGATAAAGGCTCTGGAAACACCATATATTTT
CAISDKGSGNTIYF
>TRBJ1-1|TRBV5-8|NA|NA
TGTGCCAGCAGCTCGGGTTGGGGCGCGACTGAAGCTTTCTTT
CASSSGWGATEAFF
>TRBJ2-1|TRBV20-1|NA|NA
TGCAGTGCTAGTATGGACTACAACGAGCAGTTCTTC
CSASMDYNEQFF
>TRBJ1-1|TRBV7-2|NA|NA
TGTGCCAGCAGCTTAAAGGGAGGCACTGAAGCTTTCTTT
CASSLKGGTEAFF
>TRBJ1-3|TRBV10-3|NA|NA
TGTGCCACCGCCGGCTCTGGAAACACCATATATTTT
CATAGSGNTIYF
>TRBJ1-1|TRBV18|NA|NA
TGTGCCAGCTCTCGCTCTGGACGGGTGGAGGCTGAAGCTTTCTTT
CASSRSGRVEAEAFF
>TRBJ2-2|TRBV24-1|NA|NA
TGTGCCACCAGTGATTTCACGTCGCGGGACACCGGGGAGCTGTTTTTT
CATSDFTSRDTGELFF
>TRBJ1-3|TRBV14|once|NA
TGTGCCAGCAGCCAAGATTGGGGGAGCTCTGGAAACACCATATATTTT
CASSQDWGSSGNTIYF
>TRBJ1-5|TRBV2|NA|NA
TGTGCCAGCACGGGGGACACTAATCAGCCCCAGCATTTT
CASTGDTNQPQHF
>TRBJ2-7|TRBV5-1|NA|NA
TGCGCCAGCAGCTTGCCTCTCGGGGAGAGAACGGAGCAGTACTTC
CASSLPLGERTEQYF
>TRBJ1-3|TRBV19|few|NA
TGTGCCAGTAGTACTCAGGTTTTTGGAAACACCATATATTTT
CASSTQVFGNTIYF
>TRBJ2-3|TRBV7-2|NA|NA
TGTGCCAGCAGTCATATTAGTAGCGGAACCCGCACAGATACGCAGTATTTT
CASSHISSGTRTDTQYF
>TRBJ1-6|TRBV6-5|NA|TRBD1
TGTGCCAGCAGTTACTCACAGGGGTGGGATTCACCCCTCCACTTT
CASSYSQGWDSPLHF
>TRBJ1-1|TRBV7-9|NA|NA
TGTGCCAGCAGCTTATTGCCGGAATGGAGCACTGAAGCTTTCTTT
CASSLLPEWSTEAFF
>TRBJ1-2|TRBV4-3|few|NA
TGCGCCAGCAGCCAAGATGAATTGGCACGTGGCTACACCTTC
CASSQDELARGYTF
>TRBJ1-3|TRBV24-1|NA|TRBD1
TGTGCCACCAGTGGTAATGGGGGACAGGGATTCTACTCTGGAAACACCATATATTTT
CATSGNGGQGFYSGNTIYF
>TRBJ1-2|TRBV28|NA|NA
TGTGCCAGCAGTTCCTTGGACAGCCGGCGGTATGGCTACACCTTC
CASSSLDSRRYGYTF
>TRBJ1-1|TRBV14|NA|NA
TGTGCCAGCAGCCAGAATCGGGCCCTCTCCGGGGGCACTGAAGCTTTCTTT
CASSQNRALSGGTEAFF
>TRBJ2-7|TRBV19|NA|TRBD1
TGTGCCAGTAGTACGACAGGGGGCTACCACGAGCAGTACTTC
CASSTTGGYHEQYF
>TRBJ2-3|TRBV7-2|once|NA
TGTGCCAGCAGCTACGGGGCAGATACGCAGTATTTT
CASSYGADTQYF
>TRBJ2-5|TRBV6-2/TRBV6-3|NA|NA
TGTGCCAGCAGTTACTCGAATGGGGGAGAGACCCAGTACTTC
CASSYSNGGETQYF
>TRBJ2-7|TRBV4-1|NA|TRBD1
TGCGCCAGCAGCCAAGGGACAGGAACTACCTACGAGCAGTACTTC
CASSQGTGTTYEQYF
>TRBJ2-1|TRBV25-1|NA|NA
TGTGCCAGCACCTTAAGGGACGAGCCTTACAATGAGCAGTTCTTC
CASTLRDEPYNEQFF
>TRBJ1-1|TRBV19|NA|NA
TGTGCCAGTAAACCGAGGGTGGACACTGAAGCTTTCTTT
CASKPRVDTEAFF